The 28 T cell receptor beta chains below come from one sample, sequenced in a study of T cell clones after liver transplantation. Measured with immunoSEQ multiplex PCR; TCRdb has only the in-frame clones, and not every one. The table has around 51,000 clones, 70% to 90% seen once. The starting material was CD8+ T cells from blood, obtained 12 months after liver transplant. Receptors originate from a human patient who received a liver transplant. Some T cells may be provided by the graft donor.

J is TRBJ2-5 and V is TRBV4-1; D call uncertain. V was pared by 0 bases and J by 2 bases, with 10 bases between. CDR1 is MGHRA and CDR2 is YSYEKL in the germline V gene. The CDR3 runs to 15 residues. CDR3 amino acids: CASSQDGARQETQYF. The CDR3 nucleotides read TGCGCCAGCAGCCAAGATGGAGCACGGCAAGAGACCCAGTACTTC.

The chain is built from TRBV5-1 and TRBJ1-2, with D unclear. This CDR3 spans 14 amino acids. Trimming pared 0 bases from V and 0 bases from J, leaving 6 bases between. The germline CDR1 and CDR2 sequences are SGHRS and YFSETQ. CDR3 DNA sequence: TGCGCCAGCAGCTTGGAGACACCTAACTATGGCTACACCTTC. Protein product: CASSLETPNYGYTF.

The chain carries TRBV28 and TRBJ2-7; D is perhaps TRBD2 (6 bases). With 5 bases removed from V and 7 bases from J, the gap between germline ends came to 9 bases. This CDR3 region has 11 residues. The V gene's germline CDR1 is MDHEN and CDR2 SYDVKM. The CDR3 spells CASSGLAEQYF. The CDR3 DNA reads as TGTGCCAGCAGTGGTCTAGCGGAGCAGTACTTC.

The chain joins TRBV2 to TRBJ2-3; a possible D gene is TRBD2 (5 bases). V gave up 5 bases and J gave up 6 bases, with 27 bases separating them. This CDR3 contains 18 residues. CDR1 is SNHLY and CDR2 is FYNNEI in the germline V gene. This chain's CDR3 is CASSPPQRPDNPKDTQYF. The CDR3 DNA reads as TGTGCCAGCAGTCCCCCACAGCGGCCCGATAATCCTAAGGATACGCAGTATTTT.

V is TRBV27 and J is TRBJ2-5; weak D call: TRBD2 (6 bases). The germline gives CDR1 MNHEY, CDR2 SMNVEV (reference sequence). CDR3 length equals 14 residues. Trimming took off 3 bases at V and 4 bases at J, with 12 bases between the two ends. The chain's CDR3 is CASSLGLGGETQYF. As DNA, the CDR3 is TGTGCCAGCAGTTTGGGGTTGGGGGGAGAGACCCAGTACTTC.

The genes are TRBV10-2 and TRBJ2-5; 8 bases line up with TRBD1. CDR1 and CDR2 from the germline V gene are WSHSY and SAAADI. The V gene end was trimmed by 3 bases and the J gene end by 5 bases; junction bases not matched to a gene: 8. The CDR3 has 15 amino acids. In DNA, the CDR3 is TGCGCCAGCAGTGAAGTAGGACAGGGTATGGAGACCCAGTACTTC. Its translation: CASSEVGQGMETQYF.

The chain recombines TRBV9 with TRBJ2-7; D tentatively reads TRBD1 or TRBD2 (5 bases each). The CDR3 covers 14 residues. V was cut by 4 bases and J by 2 bases, with 13 bases left in between. CDR1 SGDLS and CDR2 YYNGEE come from the germline V gene. The CDR3 nucleotides are TGTGCCAGCAGCCCTCGGGACGCCACCTACGAGCAGTACTTC. This translates into CASSPRDATYEQYF.

This clone was seen just once. The chain couples TRBV27 to TRBJ2-5; the match to TRBD2 covers 7 bases. The CDR3 is 16 residues long. The germline CDR1 and CDR2 sequences are MNHEY and SMNVEV (reference sequence). V was pared by 8 bases and J by 5 bases, with 17 bases of the junction left unmatched. DNA of the CDR3: TGTGCCAGCCGCTCTGCCTGGGGCGGGAGTGAGGAGACCCAGTACTTC. Protein: CASRSAWGGSEETQYF.

In DNA form, the CDR3 reads TGTGCCAGCAGCTCAGGACAGGGGGCCTACGAGCAGTACTTC. Translated, it gives CASSSGQGAYEQYF. This rearrangement joins TRBV11-2 to TRBJ2-7; 10 bases align to TRBD1. The CDR3 is 14 residues long. The germline V gene has CDR1 SGHAT and CDR2 FQNNGV. Trimming removed 4 bases from V and 2 bases from J; junction bases left unmatched: 2.

This clone was seen a single time. The J gene is TRBJ2-1, the V gene TRBV5-4; D could derive from TRBD1 or TRBD2 (6 bases each). The CDR3 spans 15 residues. CDR1 and CDR2 (germline): SGHNT, YYREEE (reference sequence). Trimming removed 3 bases at V and 6 bases at J, with 16 bases between. CDR3 protein: CASSSGAASSNEQFF. The CDR3 coding sequence is TGTGCCAGCAGCTCGGGGGCTGCCAGTAGCAATGAGCAGTTCTTC.

The gene calls are TRBV7-9 and TRBJ2-3, with 7 nucleotides matching TRBD2. With 6 bases clipped from V and 0 bases from J, the junction kept 9 bases outside the gene matches. There are 16 residues in the CDR3. Germline CDR1 reads SEHNR; CDR2 reads FQNEAQ (reference sequence). CDR3 region: CASSSWGEGSTDTQYF. In nucleotides, the CDR3 is TGTGCCAGCAGTTCATGGGGGGAGGGAAGCACAGATACGCAGTATTTT.

A remark on this clone: A read error may account for a junction end that differs from germline. This rearrangement joins TRBV7-7 to TRBJ2-2, with D unresolved. The CDR3 is made up of 12 amino acids. The V gene's germline CDR1 is SSHAT and CDR2 FNYEAQ (reference sequence). CDR3 sequence: CASSFSSGELFF. As DNA, the CDR3 is TGTGCTAGCAGCTTTTCCTCCGGGGAGCTGTTTTTT. The full variable domain, in which reference TRBV7-7 and TRBJ2-2 provide the parts outside the CDR3, is GAGVSQSPRYKVTKRGQDVTLRCDPISSHATLYWYQQALGQGPEFLTYFNYEAQPDKSGLPSDRFSAERPEGSISTLTIQRTEQRDSAMYRCASSFSSGELFFGEGSRLTVL.

J is TRBJ1-4 and V is TRBV30; possibly TRBD1 for D (5 bases). The CDR3 is made up of 17 amino acids. Germline CDR1 reads GTSNPN; CDR2 reads SVGIG (reference sequence). The V and J ends lost 3 bases and 1 base respectively, with 18 bases between them. CDR3 DNA sequence: TGTGCCTGGAGGTTGACGGGGAGGGGACGAACTAATGAAAAACTGTTTTTT. Translation gives CAWRLTGRGRTNEKLFF. The full variable domain, completed using reference TRBV30 and TRBJ1-4, is SQTIHQWPATLVQPVGSPLSLECTVEGTSNPNLYWYRQAAGRGLQLLFYSVGIGQISSEVPQNLSASRPQDRQFILSSKKLLLSDSGFYLCAWRLTGRGRTNEKLFFGSGTQLSVL.

V usage is TRBV7-9 and J usage is TRBJ2-7, with 10 bases fitting TRBD1. The germline V gene encodes CDR1 SEHNR and CDR2 FQNEAQ (reference sequence). This CDR3 has 15 residues. The trim removed 2 bases at V and 4 bases at J, leaving 5 bases unmatched. The CDR3 is CASSLRPGQGYEQYF. The CDR3 DNA sequence: TGTGCCAGCAGCTTACGACCGGGACAGGGGTACGAGCAGTACTTC.

This sequence joins TRBV28 and TRBJ1-5; a possible D gene is TRBD1 (5 bases). Germline values: CDR1 MDHEN, CDR2 SYDVKM. The CDR3 is 15 residues long. With 5 bases removed from V and 4 bases from J, the gap between germline ends came to 15 bases. The CDR3 reads CASSMGPRRNQPQHF. CDR3 nucleotides: TGTGCCAGCAGTATGGGACCCCGGAGGAATCAGCCCCAGCATTTT. Together with reference TRBV28 and TRBJ1-5, the CDR3 gives the full variable domain: DVKVTQSSRYLVKRTGEKVFLECVQDMDHENMFWYRQDPGLGLRLIYFSYDVKMKEKGDIPEGYSVSREKKERFSLILESASTNQTSMYLCASSMGPRRNQPQHFGDGTRLSIL.

V usage is TRBV2 and J usage is TRBJ1-4; perhaps TRBD1 as D (5 bases). Germline V lookup: CDR1 SNHLY, CDR2 FYNNEI. The germline V and J ends were trimmed by 4 bases and 7 bases, with 16 bases remaining between them. This CDR3 comprises 15 residues. The CDR3 here is CASSGRKGRGEKLFF. DNA for the CDR3: TGTGCCAGCAGTGGGAGGAAGGGTAGGGGTGAAAAACTGTTTTTT.

The V gene is TRBV19, the J gene TRBJ1-1; D remains unclear. CDR3 size: 13 residues. Germline-derived CDR1 and CDR2 are LNHDA and SQIVND (reference sequence). The V gene lost 3 bases and the J gene lost 2 bases, with 7 bases spanning the gap. In DNA form, the CDR3 reads TGTGCCAGTAGTATTCGGACCAACACTGAAGCTTTCTTT. The encoded protein is CASSIRTNTEAFF. Supplemented by reference TRBV19 and TRBJ1-1, the full variable domain reads DGGITQSPKYLFRKEGQNVTLSCEQNLNHDAMYWYRQDPGQGLRLIYYSQIVNDFQKGDIAEGYSVSREKKESFPLTVTSAQKNPTAFYLCASSIRTNTEAFFGQGTRLTVV.

The V gene is TRBV9, the J gene TRBJ1-2; D call uncertain. The germline V gene encodes CDR1 SGDLS and CDR2 YYNGEE. The V end was cut by 4 bases, the J end by 4 bases, with 20 bases between. This CDR3 region has 16 residues. CDR3 DNA: TGTGCCAGCAGCCCCTTGGGCCGTGACCGCCTCTATGGCTACACCTTC. This sequence encodes CASSPLGRDRLYGYTF.

This chain uses TRBV5-1 with TRBJ1-2; D unclear. The V gene's germline CDR1 is SGHRS and CDR2 YFSETQ. Trimming pared 0 bases from V and 1 base from J, leaving 7 bases between. The CDR3 totals 14 residues. The chain's CDR3 is CASSLATVNYGYTF. The CDR3 DNA reads as TGCGCCAGCAGCTTGGCCACGGTTAACTATGGCTACACCTTC.

The chain carries TRBV19 and TRBJ2-1; D not resolved. CDR1 and CDR2 from the germline V gene are LNHDA and SQIVND (reference sequence). Trimming removed 4 bases at V and 5 bases at J, with 9 bases between. CDR3 length: 13 amino acids. The CDR3 protein is CASSTLGDNEQFF. Here the CDR3 DNA reads TGTGCCAGTAGTACCCTCGGAGACAATGAGCAGTTCTTC.

This chain joins TRBV5-8 and TRBJ2-1; D perhaps matches TRBD2 (5 bases). V lost 2 bases, J lost 1 base, and 13 bases lay in between. The length of the CDR3 is 16 residues. Germline lookup yields CDR1 SGHTS and CDR2 YDEGEE. The CDR3, as DNA: TGTGCCAGCAGCTTTTATCTAGAGGGATCCTACAATGAGCAGTTCTTC. Its protein is CASSFYLEGSYNEQFF.

This clone occurred once. This chain joins TRBV5-4 and TRBJ2-3, with TRBD2 matching over 7 bases. CDR1 is SGHNT, CDR2 YYREEE, per germline (reference sequence). This CDR3 is 15 amino acids long. The ends lost 3 bases at V and 2 bases at J; junction bases unmatched: 6. The CDR3 loop reads CASSWLAVPTDTQYF. CDR3 nucleotide sequence: TGTGCCAGCAGCTGGCTAGCGGTCCCCACAGATACGCAGTATTTT.

This rearrangement joins TRBV23-1 to TRBJ2-7; the D is unclear. TRBV23-1 is filed as an ORF, its function uncertain. The length of the CDR3 is 13 residues. V lost 2 bases and J 5 bases, leaving 10 bases between the germline ends. CDR3 sequence (DNA): TGCGCCAGCAGTCAACCCAAAAAACACGAGCAGTACTTC. Translation: CASSQPKKHEQYF.

This clone was counted a few times. This chain joins TRBV19 and TRBJ1-5, with D perhaps matching TRBD1 (6 bases). The CDR3 is 14 amino acids. Trimming removed 4 bases from V and 6 bases from J, with 13 bases in between. Germline V gene sequence: CDR1 LNHDA, CDR2 SQIVND (reference sequence). The CDR3 region is CASSTTGTGQPQHF. CDR3 nucleotides: TGTGCCAGTAGTACAACAGGGACCGGTCAGCCCCAGCATTTT.

The rearrangement uses TRBV30 and TRBJ2-5; possible D gene TRBD2, 6 bases. The ends were cut back, 1 base at V and 5 bases at J, with 14 bases in the middle. The germline V gene encodes CDR1 GTSNPN and CDR2 SVGIG (reference sequence). The CDR3 runs to 14 residues. The CDR3 DNA follows: TGTGCCTGGAGTGGAACTAGCCGGCGGGAGACCCAGTACTTC. Translated: CAWSGTSRRETQYF.

The chain links TRBV25-1 to TRBJ1-1; no firm D call. Germline CDR1 and CDR2: MGHDK and SYGVNS. The V end was cut by 6 bases, the J end by 4 bases, with 12 bases between. This CDR3 is built from 13 residues. CDR3 sequence: CASSAGWGTEAFF. The CDR3 nucleotides read TGTGCCAGCAGCGCAGGTTGGGGCACTGAAGCTTTCTTT.

The genes are TRBV19 and TRBJ2-2, with 7 bases fitting TRBD2. From germline, CDR1 is LNHDA and CDR2 SQIVND (reference sequence). Trimming took 3 bases from V and 4 from J; bases not matched to a gene: 8. The CDR3 length is 16 residues. CDR3 protein: CASSIGRELVTGELFF. CDR3 bases: TGTGCCAGTAGTATCGGGCGGGAGTTGGTCACCGGGGAGCTGTTTTTT. The full variable domain, completed using reference TRBV19 and TRBJ2-2, is DGGITQSPKYLFRKEGQNVTLSCEQNLNHDAMYWYRQDPGQGLRLIYYSQIVNDFQKGDIAEGYSVSREKKESFPLTVTSAQKNPTAFYLCASSIGRELVTGELFFGEGSRLTVL.

The chain carries TRBV9 and TRBJ2-5, with 11 positions matching TRBD2. Germline V gene lookup returns CDR1 SGDLS and CDR2 YYNGEE. With V trimmed by 3 bases and J by 4 bases, 8 bases remained unmatched. The CDR3 spans 16 residues. DNA of the CDR3: TGTGCCAGCAGCGCAGTAGCGGGAGGGATGGGAGAGACCCAGTACTTC. It specifies CASSAVAGGMGETQYF.